Given below is one T cell receptor beta chain in context. Its target is not known. Pregnant or lactating patients were excluded, as were those with uncontrolled infection or other autoimmune disease. The CDR3 runs 12 residues. J gave up 2 bases and V 10 bases, and 5 bases lay outside the gene matches. Per germline, CDR1 ENHRY and CDR2 SYGVKD. This specimen comes from a study of T cells in Graves' hyperthyroidism and ophthalmopathy. Findings and limits, study-wide: Peripheral blood also featured most of the thyroid clonotypes expanded above 0.001.

Amplification of TCR beta CDR3 regions used RNA as the template. Researchers ran a first-round RT-PCR on the TCR CDR3 using the HTBI primer set. MiXCR was run by TCRdb on the multiplex PCR reads, yielding one entry per CDR3 protein. The data show 490,000 or so distinct CDR3 sequences, with approximately 48% seen just once and around 47% held by the top ten. This clonotype originated in an adult woman with Graves' disease, either hyperthyroidism or ophthalmopathy (not recorded which). The sample was peripheral blood or thyroid tissue (not recorded which). The genes are TRBV10-3 and TRBJ2-7; 7 bases are shared with TRBD1. CDR3 region: CATGTVAYEQYF. CDR3 coding DNA: TGTGCCACCGGGACAGTGGCCTACGAGCAGTACTTC.